Below, 29 T cell receptor beta chains from the same sample are listed, as sequenced in a study of blood T cell repertoires in COVID-19. The method was immunoSEQ multiplex PCR; TCRdb's version includes in-frame clones alone and lacks a portion of them. The sample carries over 75,000 clones, around nine tenths recorded once. The sample was peripheral blood. These receptors all stem from a human donor with COVID-19, enrolled during active disease. The donor label of this sample is uncertain.

V usage is TRBV15 and J usage is TRBJ1-2; possibly TRBD1 for D (5 bases). Germline CDR1 is LNHNV and CDR2 is YYDKDF (reference sequence). The CDR3 is 14 amino acids. V shed 4 bases and J shed 8 bases, with 17 bases lying between them. The CDR3 DNA is TGTGCCACCAGCACGGGGGAGGGCCCCTGGGGCTACACCTTC. Translated: CATSTGEGPWGYTF.

The gene calls are TRBV5-5 and TRBJ2-5; 9 bases agree with TRBD1. Germline CDR1 reads SGHKS; CDR2 reads YYEKEE (reference sequence). CDR3 size: 14 residues. The trim removed 7 bases at V and 8 bases at J, leaving 12 bases unmatched. The CDR3 nucleotides are TGTGCCAGCGTCCCCTCCGGGACAGGGCTAACCCAGTACTTC. Amino acids: CASVPSGTGLTQYF.

On this clone: The sample holds other DNA sequences that translate to the same CDR3. The chain recombines TRBV3-1 (or the pseudogene TRBV3-2) with TRBJ2-3, with a tentative D call TRBD1 (5 bases). CDR1 is LGHDT, CDR2 YNNKEL, per germline (reference sequence). This CDR3 is built from 13 residues. Trimming cost V 1 base and J 4 bases, with 6 bases left between them. The CDR3 spells CASSQGGADTQYF. CDR3 coding DNA: TGTGCCAGCAGCCAAGGGGGCGCAGATACGCAGTATTTT.

The chain is built from TRBV4-2 and TRBJ2-2; maybe TRBD2 (7 bases). The germline V and J ends were trimmed by 4 bases and 5 bases, with 17 bases remaining between them. CDR3 length equals 16 residues. Germline V CDR1 and CDR2: LGHNA, YNFKEQ. Here the CDR3 DNA reads TGTGCCAGCAGCCCCCCGGCGGGAGACAGGACCGGGGAGCTGTTTTTT. Residues: CASSPPAGDRTGELFF.

The V and J genes are TRBV11-2 and TRBJ2-1, with 7 bases fitting TRBD2. Germline V gives CDR1 SGHAT, CDR2 FQNNGV. The V and J ends lost 3 bases and 7 bases, in that order; junction bases with no gene match: 9. The CDR3 sequence is 15 residues long. The CDR3 protein is CASSLDPGGRNEQFF. The CDR3, as DNA: TGTGCCAGCAGCTTGGATCCGGGGGGAAGGAATGAGCAGTTCTTC. The full variable domain, with the rest looked up from reference TRBV11-2 and TRBJ2-1, is EAGVAQSPRYKIIEKRQSVAFWCNPISGHATLYWYQQILGQGPKLLIQFQNNGVVDDSQLPKDRFSAERLKGVDSTLKIQPAKLEDSAVYLCASSLDPGGRNEQFFGPGTRLTVL.

The rearrangement uses TRBV7-2 and TRBJ1-1; D is perhaps TRBD1 (5 bases). Trimming took off 0 bases at V and 11 bases at J, with 16 bases between the two ends. The CDR3 runs 14 residues. The V gene's germline CDR1 is SGHTA and CDR2 FQGNSA. The CDR3 DNA is TGTGCCAGCAGCTTAGCGCGGCCAGGGTTGGGGGCTTTCTTT. This translates into CASSLARPGLGAFF.

The CDR3 region has the DNA TGTGCCAGCTCCCCGGGATTGGGGTCGAGTGGCTATGGCTACACCTTC. As protein: CASSPGLGSSGYGYTF. The rearrangement links TRBV18 to TRBJ1-2; D unclear. The CDR3 covers 16 residues. Germline V CDR1 and CDR2: KGHSH, LQKENI. Trimming removed 6 bases at V and 4 bases at J, with 21 bases between.

This chain links TRBV6-5 with TRBJ1-2; D is perhaps TRBD1 (5 bases). The CDR3 is made up of 14 amino acids. The ends were cut back, 0 bases at V and 4 bases at J, with 9 bases in the middle. Germline loops: CDR1 MNHEY, CDR2 SVGAGI. The CDR3 coding sequence is TGTGCCAGCAGTTACTCGAAGGGGTTCTATGGCTACACCTTC. Its protein is CASSYSKGFYGYTF.

As regards this clone: One end of the junction is discordant with germline, which a read error may explain. The chain is built from TRBV30 and TRBJ1-1; D is uncertain. Per the germline V gene, CDR1 is GTSNPN and CDR2 is SVGIG (reference sequence). This CDR3 has 14 residues. CDR3 coding DNA: TGTGCTTGGAAAGGGTCCCCCGGGGACACTGAAGCTTTCTTT. This codes for CAWKGSPGDTEAFF. The full variable domain, completed using reference TRBV30 and TRBJ1-1, is SQTIHQWPATLVQPVGSPLSLECTVEGTSNPNLYWYRQAAGRGLQLLFYSVGIGQISSEVPQNLSASRPQDRQFILSSKKLLLSDSGFYLCAWKGSPGDTEAFFGQGTRLTVV.

The CDR3 region is CASSAQSGDDTGELFF. CDR3 nucleotide sequence: TGTGCCAGCAGTGCCCAAAGCGGGGACGACACCGGGGAGCTGTTTTTT. The rearrangement uses TRBV6-1 and TRBJ2-2, with 7 bases lining up with TRBD2. The CDR3 has 16 amino acids. Germline CDR1 and CDR2: MNHNS and SASEGT. With 4 bases clipped from V and 3 bases from J, the junction kept 8 bases outside the gene matches.

V and J are TRBV6-5 and TRBJ1-3, with D hard to call. Trimming cost V 5 bases and J 3 bases, with 14 bases left between them. Germline assignment: CDR1 MNHEY and CDR2 SVGAGI. The CDR3 extends over 15 amino acids. This CDR3 reads CASSPGRESGNTIYF. The CDR3 bases are TGTGCCAGCAGTCCGGGGAGAGAGAGTGGAAACACCATATATTTT.

V and J are TRBV9 and TRBJ1-5; D is unresolved. Between the trimmed V and J ends, which lost 3 bases and 6 bases, there was a span of 7 bases. Germline V gene sequence: CDR1 SGDLS, CDR2 YYNGEE. This CDR3 is 12 amino acids long. The DNA for the CDR3 is TGTGCCAGCAGCGCGGGTGGTCAGCCCCAGCATTTT. It encodes CASSAGGQPQHF. The full variable domain, rest sourced from reference TRBV9 and TRBJ1-5, is DSGVTQTPKHLITATGQRVTLRCSPRSGDLSVYWYQQSLDQGLQFLIQYYNGEERAKGNILERFSAQQFPDLHSELNLSSLELGDSALYFCASSAGGQPQHFGDGTRLSIL.

Notes on this clone: The junction shows a germline mismatch at one end, possibly a read error. V is TRBV7-6 and J is TRBJ2-2, with 7 bases matching TRBD1. Germline V gives CDR1 SGHVS, CDR2 FNYEAQ. This CDR3 has 17 amino acids. The CDR3 reads CASSLASGTVLTGELFF. The CDR3 nucleotides are TGTGCCAGCAGCCTAGCATCCGGGACAGTGTTGACCGGGGAGCTGTTTTTT.

This chain joins TRBV2 and TRBJ2-2, with D perhaps matching TRBD1 (6 bases). The CDR3 is made up of 14 amino acids. The germline V gene has CDR1 SNHLY and CDR2 FYNNEI. Trimming took off 2 bases at V and 6 bases at J, with 10 bases between the two ends. CDR3 DNA sequence: TGTGCCAGCAGTGAACAGGGGCTCCCCGGGGAGCTGTTTTTT. Protein product: CASSEQGLPGELFF. The entire variable domain, with the rest obtained from reference TRBV2 and TRBJ2-2, is as follows: EPEVTQTPSHQVTQMGQEVILRCVPISNHLYFYWYRQILGQKVEFLVSFYNNEISEKSEIFDDQFSVERPDGSNFTLKIRSTKLEDSAMYFCASSEQGLPGELFFGEGSRLTVL.

This clone was counted once. The rearrangement joins TRBV6-5 to TRBJ1-5; tentatively, D is TRBD1 (6 bases). The CDR3 runs 15 residues. Trimming removed 6 bases from V and 5 bases from J, with 17 bases in between. CDR1 MNHEY and CDR2 SVGAGI come from the germline V gene. CDR3 sequence (DNA): TGTGCCAGCAGCCAGTCGAGGACAGCACATCAGCCCCAGCATTTT. This encodes CASSQSRTAHQPQHF.

This clone was observed once. V gene TRBV6-5 combines with J gene TRBJ1-2, with D maybe TRBD1 (5 bases). The V gene's germline CDR1 is MNHEY and CDR2 SVGAGI. Between the trimmed V and J ends, which lost 4 bases and 7 bases, there was a span of 16 bases. The CDR3 is made up of 14 amino acids. The CDR3 nucleotides read TGTGCCAGCAGTTCCGCCAGGGTATCGAGTGGCTACACCTTC. Translation: CASSSARVSSGYTF.

The gene calls are TRBV19 and TRBJ1-1; D is undetermined. CDR1 and CDR2 (germline): LNHDA, SQIVND (reference sequence). Trimming left V 1 base short and J 10 bases short, with 7 bases between. There are 11 residues in the CDR3. CDR3 in DNA: TGTGCCAGTAGTATAGCTGGAGGAGCTTTCTTT. This encodes CASSIAGGAFF. The entire variable domain, with the rest obtained from reference TRBV19 and TRBJ1-1, is as follows: DGGITQSPKYLFRKEGQNVTLSCEQNLNHDAMYWYRQDPGQGLRLIYYSQIVNDFQKGDIAEGYSVSREKKESFPLTVTSAQKNPTAFYLCASSIAGGAFFGQGTRLTVV.

This sequence joins TRBV23-1 and TRBJ1-2; 7 bases map to TRBD1. TRBV23-1 is marked as an open reading frame, function uncertain. CDR3 size: 15 residues. Germline trimming cut 4 bases from V and 7 bases from J; bases unmatched to any gene: 12. CDR3 nucleotides: TGCGCCAGCAGTCGGGGGGCAGGGGGGATTCGTGGCTACACCTTC. Its translation is CASSRGAGGIRGYTF.

The chain employs TRBV5-1 and TRBJ2-5; 7 bases match TRBD1. Germline CDR1 is SGHRS and CDR2 is YFSETQ. This CDR3 has 16 amino acids. Germline trimming cut 0 bases from V and 0 bases from J; bases unmatched to any gene: 5. CDR3 in DNA: TGCGCCAGCAGCTTGGCCCATGGGACAGACCAAGAGACCCAGTACTTC. Residues: CASSLAHGTDQETQYF. The full variable domain, with the rest looked up from reference TRBV5-1 and TRBJ2-5, is KAGVTQTPRYLIKTRGQQVTLSCSPISGHRSVSWYQQTPGQGLQFLFEYFSETQRNKGNFPGRFSGRQFSNSRSEMNVSTLELGDSALYLCASSLAHGTDQETQYFGPGTRLLVL.

The DNA of the CDR3 is TGTGCCAGCAGCTTACAGGCAGATACGCAGTATTTT. As protein: CASSLQADTQYF. The gene calls are TRBV7-9 and TRBJ2-3, with D uncertain. Per the germline V gene, CDR1 is SEHNR and CDR2 is FQNEAQ (reference sequence). This CDR3 is 12 amino acids long. V lost 2 bases and J lost 4, with 4 bases in between.

CDR3 sequence reads: CASSPTGEAFGEQYF. As DNA, the CDR3 is TGTGCCAGCAGTCCGACGGGAGAGGCCTTCGGTGAGCAGTACTTC. J is TRBJ2-7 and V is TRBV2; D is possibly TRBD2 (6 bases). The CDR3 runs 15 residues. Germline V gives CDR1 SNHLY, CDR2 FYNNEI. Trimming removed 5 bases from V and 7 bases from J, with 21 bases in between. The variable domain in full, with the rest retrieved from reference TRBV2 and TRBJ2-7, is EPEVTQTPSHQVTQMGQEVILRCVPISNHLYFYWYRQILGQKVEFLVSFYNNEISEKSEIFDDQFSVERPDGSNFTLKIRSTKLEDSAMYFCASSPTGEAFGEQYFGPGTRLTVT.

The chain links TRBV11-2 to TRBJ2-5, with no clear D. The germline V gene encodes CDR1 SGHAT and CDR2 FQNNGV. The CDR3 covers 13 residues. The V end was cut by 2 bases, the J end by 2 bases, with 6 bases between. The CDR3 loop reads CASSLTNQETQYF. CDR3 sequence (DNA): TGTGCCAGCAGCTTAACTAATCAAGAGACCCAGTACTTC.

The rearrangement joins TRBV14 to TRBJ2-7; 11 bases map to TRBD2. Per the germline V gene, CDR1 is SGHDN and CDR2 is FVKESK. Trimming took 2 bases from V and 4 from J; bases not matched to a gene: 4. The CDR3 spans 15 residues. In nucleotides, the CDR3 is TGTGCCAGCAGCCAATATAGCGGGAGGGGATACGAGCAGTACTTC. Protein: CASSQYSGRGYEQYF.

The chain links TRBV19 to TRBJ2-6; TRBD1 is a possible D gene (6 bases). Per germline, CDR1 LNHDA and CDR2 SQIVND (reference sequence). This CDR3 is 16 amino acids long. V lost 2 bases, J lost 3 bases, and 11 bases lay in between. In DNA form, the CDR3 reads TGTGCCAGTAGTATAATACAGGGTAGTGGGGCCAACGTCCTGACTTTC. Translation: CASSIIQGSGANVLTF.

The V call is TRBV2, the J call TRBJ1-5; D is possibly TRBD1 (5 bases). There are 15 residues in the CDR3. V gave up 7 bases and J gave up 2 bases, with 15 bases separating them. Germline CDR1 reads SNHLY; CDR2 reads FYNNEI. The CDR3 nucleotides read TGTGCCAGCAAAGCAGGGTTGTTAGGCAATCAGCCCCAGCATTTT. It codes for CASKAGLLGNQPQHF.

The chain links TRBV10-3 to TRBJ2-5, with TRBD2 matching over 8 bases. The CDR3 extends over 15 amino acids. The germline CDR1 and CDR2 sequences are ENHRY and SYGVKD. The ends lost 5 bases at V and 2 bases at J; junction bases unmatched: 7. The DNA for the CDR3 is TGTGCCATCAGTCGTTGGACTAGCCCACAAGAGACCCAGTACTTC. Translated, it gives CAISRWTSPQETQYF.

The chain employs TRBV4-1 and TRBJ1-5; TRBD1 matches 9 bases. V lost 0 bases, J lost 6 bases, and 6 bases stayed unmatched. Germline assignment: CDR1 MGHRA and CDR2 YSYEKL. The CDR3 runs 16 residues. CDR3 amino acids: CASSQEQGARRQPQHF. The CDR3, as DNA: TGCGCCAGCAGCCAAGAACAGGGGGCGCGCCGTCAGCCCCAGCATTTT.

The chain employs TRBV19 and TRBJ2-1, with a possible D match to TRBD1 (6 bases). Germline V gene sequence: CDR1 LNHDA, CDR2 SQIVND (reference sequence). This CDR3 contains 14 residues. Trimming removed 3 bases at V and 8 bases at J, with 14 bases between. The CDR3 here is CASSIPGQSDEQFF. The DNA for the CDR3 is TGTGCCAGTAGTATCCCCGGACAGTCGGATGAGCAGTTCTTC.

The J gene is TRBJ2-1, the V gene TRBV28, with a weak D call TRBD2 (5 bases). Germline CDR1 reads MDHEN; CDR2 reads SYDVKM. The V gene lost 5 bases and the J gene lost 3 bases, with 14 bases spanning the gap. The CDR3 contains 15 residues. The CDR3 spells CASSLLASDYNEQFF. The DNA for the CDR3 is TGTGCCAGCAGTCTTCTAGCTTCTGACTACAATGAGCAGTTCTTC. Using reference TRBV28 and TRBJ2-1 for the parts outside the CDR3, the full variable domain is DVKVTQSSRYLVKRTGEKVFLECVQDMDHENMFWYRQDPGLGLRLIYFSYDVKMKEKGDIPEGYSVSREKKERFSLILESASTNQTSMYLCASSLLASDYNEQFFGPGTRLTVL.